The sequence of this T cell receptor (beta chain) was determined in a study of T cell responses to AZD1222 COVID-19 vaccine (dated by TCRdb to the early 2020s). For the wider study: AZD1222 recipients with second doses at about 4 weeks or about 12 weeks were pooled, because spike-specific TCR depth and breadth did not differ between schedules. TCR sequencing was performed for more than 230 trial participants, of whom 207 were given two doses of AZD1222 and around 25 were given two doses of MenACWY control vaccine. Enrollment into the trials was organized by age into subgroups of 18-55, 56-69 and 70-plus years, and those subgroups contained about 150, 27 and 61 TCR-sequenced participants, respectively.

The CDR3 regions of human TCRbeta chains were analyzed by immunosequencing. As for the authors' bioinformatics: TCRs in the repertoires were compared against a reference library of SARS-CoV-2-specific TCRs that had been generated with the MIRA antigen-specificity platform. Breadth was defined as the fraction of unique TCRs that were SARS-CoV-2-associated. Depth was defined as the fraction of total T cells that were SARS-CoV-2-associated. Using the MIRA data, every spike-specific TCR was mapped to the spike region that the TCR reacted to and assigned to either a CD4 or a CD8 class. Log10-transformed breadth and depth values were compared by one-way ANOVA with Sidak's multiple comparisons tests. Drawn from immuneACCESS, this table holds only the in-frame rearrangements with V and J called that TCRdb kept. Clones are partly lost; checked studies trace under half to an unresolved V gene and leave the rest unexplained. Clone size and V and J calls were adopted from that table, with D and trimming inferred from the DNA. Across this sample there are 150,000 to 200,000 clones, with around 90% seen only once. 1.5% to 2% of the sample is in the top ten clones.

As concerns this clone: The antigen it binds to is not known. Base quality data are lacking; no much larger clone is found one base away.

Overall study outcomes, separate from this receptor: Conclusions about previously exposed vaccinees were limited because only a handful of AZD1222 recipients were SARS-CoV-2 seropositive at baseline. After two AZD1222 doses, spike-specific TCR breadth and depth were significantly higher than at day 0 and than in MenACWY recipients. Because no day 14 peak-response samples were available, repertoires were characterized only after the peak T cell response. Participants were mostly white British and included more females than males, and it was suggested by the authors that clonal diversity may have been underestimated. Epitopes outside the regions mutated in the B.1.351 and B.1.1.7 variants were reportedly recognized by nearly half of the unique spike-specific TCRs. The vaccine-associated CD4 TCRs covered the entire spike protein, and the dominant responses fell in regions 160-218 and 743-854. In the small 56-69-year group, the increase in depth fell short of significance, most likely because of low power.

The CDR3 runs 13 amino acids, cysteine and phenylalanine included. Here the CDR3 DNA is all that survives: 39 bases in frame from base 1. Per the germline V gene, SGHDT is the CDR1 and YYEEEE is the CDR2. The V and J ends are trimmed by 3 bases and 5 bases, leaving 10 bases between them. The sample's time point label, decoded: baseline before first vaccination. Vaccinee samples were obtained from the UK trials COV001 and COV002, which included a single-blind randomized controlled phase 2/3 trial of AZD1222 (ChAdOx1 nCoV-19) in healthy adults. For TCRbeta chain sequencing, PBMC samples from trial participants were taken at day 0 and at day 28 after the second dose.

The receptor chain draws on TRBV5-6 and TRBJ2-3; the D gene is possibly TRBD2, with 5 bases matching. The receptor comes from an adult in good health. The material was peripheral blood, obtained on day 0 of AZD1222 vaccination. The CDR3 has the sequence CASSSGLGDTQYF. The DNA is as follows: TGTGCCAGCAGCTCAGGACTCGGAGATACGCAGTATTTT.